The 8 T cell receptor beta chains below all came from one sample that was sequenced in a study of shared clonotypes between healthy human individuals. Generated by immunoSEQ multiplex PCR, the TCRdb table keeps only in-frame clones and is missing some. The sample lists 2 million to 2.5 million clones; 80% to 95% were seen once. Sample: naive CD4+ T cells from PBMCs. The subset: CD45RA+ positively selected. The receptors originated from a man aged 18 to 30 in good health. Some clones in this sample may be carry-over from other donors' samples.

The chain is built from TRBV28 and TRBJ2-5, with 13 bases identical to TRBD2. With V trimmed by 5 bases and J by 7 bases, 10 bases remained unmatched. Germline V gene sequence: CDR1 MDHEN, CDR2 SYDVKM. The CDR3 is 16 amino acids. CDR3 DNA sequence: TGTGCCAGCAGTCGGCCCGGGACTAGCGGGGTCAGGACCCAGTACTTC. This gives the protein CASSRPGTSGVRTQYF.

V gene TRBV7-3 combines with J gene TRBJ2-1; TRBD2 matches at 10 bases. This CDR3 is built from 15 residues. CDR1 is SGHTA, CDR2 FQGTGA, per germline. V lost 5 bases and J lost 3; bases outside the gene matches: 4. CDR3: CASSPLAGNYNEQFF. In DNA form, the CDR3 reads TGTGCCAGCAGCCCACTAGCGGGAAACTACAATGAGCAGTTCTTC.

Comments on this clone: Additional DNA sequences in this sample encode the identical CDR3. The chain uses TRBV15 and TRBJ2-1; no clear D gene. Germline CDR1 LNHNV, CDR2 YYDKDF (reference sequence). The V and J ends lost 1 base and 7 bases respectively, with 5 bases between them. This CDR3 is built from 12 residues. The CDR3 DNA reads as TGTGCCACCAGCAGAGCCCGGAATGAGCAGTTCTTC. It codes for CATSRARNEQFF.

This rearrangement joins TRBV7-6 to TRBJ2-6; the D is unclear. The CDR3 has 13 residues. The V gene lost 5 bases and the J gene lost 10 bases, with 12 bases spanning the gap. CDR1 and CDR2 (germline): SGHVS, FNYEAQ. The CDR3 DNA is TGTGCCAGCAGCAAAACGCGCGAGAACGTCCTGACTTTC. This gives the protein CASSKTRENVLTF.

The J gene is TRBJ2-7, the V gene TRBV28; D may match TRBD1 or TRBD2 (6 bases each). Germline CDR1 reads MDHEN; CDR2 reads SYDVKM. Trimming stripped 5 bases from V and 12 bases from J, with 11 bases between. The CDR3 runs 10 residues. The CDR3: CASSGTGAYF. DNA for the CDR3: TGTGCCAGCAGTGGAACGGGGGCGTACTTC.

The rearrangement links TRBV6-6 to TRBJ1-2; no definite D call. Trimming left V 4 bases short and J 8 bases short, with 14 bases between. Germline CDR1 MNHNY, CDR2 SVGAGI (reference sequence). This CDR3 has 13 amino acids. The DNA of the CDR3 is TGTGCCAGCAGTTCGGAGCTAGCGGGGGGCTACACCTTC. Its protein is CASSSELAGGYTF.

This clone was counted only a few times. V usage is TRBV30 and J usage is TRBJ1-5; the D gene is possibly TRBD1 (5 bases). The germline gives CDR1 GTSNPN, CDR2 SVGIG (reference sequence). V was clipped by 4 bases and J by 6 bases, with 13 bases between them. The CDR3 is made up of 13 amino acids. Written as DNA, the CDR3 is TGTGCCTGGATGGGGGGACCCGGTCAGCCCCAGCATTTT. Amino acids: CAWMGGPGQPQHF.

This rearrangement joins TRBV28 to TRBJ2-7; a weak D match, TRBD1 (5 bases). V was cut by 5 bases and J by 2 bases, with 10 bases left in between. Germline-derived CDR1 and CDR2 are MDHEN and SYDVKM. The CDR3 is 13 amino acids. The CDR3 is CASSNDSPYEQYF. The CDR3 bases are TGTGCCAGCAGTAATGACAGTCCCTACGAGCAGTACTTC.